This TCR beta chain was captured by sequencing in a study of human T cells and chemical hapten exposure. Overall study findings and caveats: Higher patch test scores went with higher counts of PT1 expanded TCRs.

V trimming: 1 base; J trimming: 0 bases; junction bases outside the gene matches: 8. The CDR3 has 19 amino acids. CDR1 and CDR2 (germline): SGHVS, FNYEAQ. This clonotype was counted a few times. What it recognizes is unknown. Time point defined: patch test 1, 2 weeks after DPC sensitization. Specified treatment: therapeutic diphenylcyclopropenone sensitization with weekly scalp DPC. Within the library, unique molecular identifiers were attached to each individual cDNA molecule. Each CDR3 protein gets one entry after TCRdb re-called the RACE reads with MiXCR. The repertoire consists of tens of thousands of distinct CDR3 sequences, with around a third occurring once and the leading ten covering about 8.1%.

The chain has TRBV7-6 and TRBJ2-6; 8 bases agree with TRBD1. The origin of this receptor is a man aged 35 to 55 with alopecia areata. Some clones in this sample may be carry-over from other donors' samples. The starting material was whole blood, obtained in connection with sensitization to the hapten diphenylcyclopropenone (DPC). The CDR3 here is CASSLDPGGLSSGANVLTF. CDR3 in DNA: TGTGCCAGCAGCTTAGATCCAGGGGGCTTGAGCTCTGGGGCCAACGTCCTGACTTTC.